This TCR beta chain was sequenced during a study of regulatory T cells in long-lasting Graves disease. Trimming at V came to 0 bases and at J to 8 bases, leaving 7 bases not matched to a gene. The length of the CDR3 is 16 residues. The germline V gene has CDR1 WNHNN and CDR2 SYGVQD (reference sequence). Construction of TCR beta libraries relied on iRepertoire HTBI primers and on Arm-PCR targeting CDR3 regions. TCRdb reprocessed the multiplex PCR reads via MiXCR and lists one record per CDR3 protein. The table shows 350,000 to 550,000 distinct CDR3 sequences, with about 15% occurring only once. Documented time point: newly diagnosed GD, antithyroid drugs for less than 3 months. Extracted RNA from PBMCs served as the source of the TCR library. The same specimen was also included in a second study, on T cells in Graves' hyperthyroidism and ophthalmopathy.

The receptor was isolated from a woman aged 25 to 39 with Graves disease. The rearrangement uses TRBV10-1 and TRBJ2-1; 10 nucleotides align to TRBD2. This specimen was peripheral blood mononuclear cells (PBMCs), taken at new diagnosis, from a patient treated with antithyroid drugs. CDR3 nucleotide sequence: TGCGCCAGCAGTGAGTCGAGAGCGGGAGGGCCGGATGAGCAGTTCTTC. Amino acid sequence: CASSESRAGGPDEQFF.